The clone carrying this TCR beta chain was counted at least ten times. Antigen specificity is unknown. Using its own MiXCR run on the reads, TCRdb lists one record per CDR3 protein. This table has around 100,000 distinct CDR3 sequences, 9.5% to 13% appearing once. The data are from a study of T cell repertoires in cytomegalovirus infection. Background on the study: It was the public TCR beta signatures that indicated both CMV infection and matching HLA type. Whole-study results and caveats: In two of eight donors, the top clonotype was HLA-C-restricted CMV-specific. Totalled public TCR beta family frequency picked out people who carried CMV plus the relevant HLA.

This TCR was sampled from a human donor in good health (CMV status not recorded). Some clones in this sample may be carry-over from other donors' samples. Material: PBMCs, sequenced either directly or after in vitro stimulation (not recorded which).

The CDR3 DNA reads TGTGCCAGCAGCTTAGAACAGGGGGGAGGGCCTCGAGAGCAGTACTTC. Translated, it gives CASSLEQGGGPREQYF. The chain recombines TRBV7-2 with TRBJ2-7, with a weak D call TRBD1 (8 bases). Trimming removed 1 base at V and 7 bases at J, with 20 bases between. This CDR3 contains 16 residues. Germline CDR1 SGHTA, CDR2 FQGNSA.